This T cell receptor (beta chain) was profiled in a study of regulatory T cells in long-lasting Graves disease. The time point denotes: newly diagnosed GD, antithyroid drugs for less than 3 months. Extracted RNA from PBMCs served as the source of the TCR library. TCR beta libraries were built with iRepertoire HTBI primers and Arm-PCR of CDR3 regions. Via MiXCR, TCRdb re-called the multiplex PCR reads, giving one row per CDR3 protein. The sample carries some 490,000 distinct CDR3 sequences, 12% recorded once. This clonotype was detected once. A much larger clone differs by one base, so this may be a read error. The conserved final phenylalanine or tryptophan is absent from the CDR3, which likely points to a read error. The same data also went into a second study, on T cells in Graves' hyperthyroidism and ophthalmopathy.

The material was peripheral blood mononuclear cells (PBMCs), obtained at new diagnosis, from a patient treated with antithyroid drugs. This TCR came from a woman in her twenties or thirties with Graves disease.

This chain's CDR3 is CASSHPSGGAYGYTL. The CDR3 nucleotides read TGTGCCAGCAGCCACCCTTCAGGGGGGGCCTATGGCTACACCTTA. V is TRBV3-1 and J is TRBJ1-2, with TRBD1 matching over 7 bases. Germline CDR1 and CDR2: LGHDT and YNNKEL (reference sequence). After removal of 3 bases from V and 4 bases from J, the junction contained 8 bases not matched to a gene. This CDR3 has 15 amino acids.